The 15 T cell receptor beta chains reported below all come from one sample, sequenced in a study of CD8 T cells in Susac syndrome. An input of about 0.45 to 1 ug of RNA was subjected to reverse transcription using random hexamers. MiXCR was run by TCRdb on the immunoSEQ multiplex PCR reads, yielding one entry per CDR3 protein. The top ten hold around 0.1% of the sample, which has 90,000 to 150,000 distinct CDR3 sequences, roughly 92% seen once. The sample consisted of CD4+ T cells from PBMCs. The receptors were sampled from a human donor in good health.

The rearrangement links TRBV11-2 to TRBJ2-7, with no clear D. The CDR3 spans 15 residues. The germline V gene encodes CDR1 SGHAT and CDR2 FQNNGV. V was cut by 0 bases and J by 2 bases, with 11 bases left in between. The CDR3 region is CASSLEGGSPYEQYF. DNA for the CDR3: TGTGCCAGCAGCTTAGAGGGTGGGTCTCCCTACGAGCAGTACTTC. The full variable domain, completed using reference TRBV11-2 and TRBJ2-7, is EAGVAQSPRYKIIEKRQSVAFWCNPISGHATLYWYQQILGQGPKLLIQFQNNGVVDDSQLPKDRFSAERLKGVDSTLKIQPAKLEDSAVYLCASSLEGGSPYEQYFGPGTRLTVT.

The CDR3 is CASSSGSQETQYF. The DNA of the CDR3 is TGTGCCAGCTCATCGGGATCCCAAGAGACCCAGTACTTC. The chain carries TRBV18 and TRBJ2-5; a weak D match, TRBD2 (5 bases). Germline loops: CDR1 KGHSH, CDR2 LQKENI. V was clipped by 5 bases and J by 1 base, with 8 bases between them. The CDR3 loop spans 13 amino acids.

Comment on this clonotype: No conserved phenylalanine or tryptophan is present at the end of the CDR3, so a read error is the likely explanation. The rearrangement uses TRBV7-9 and TRBJ2-3; possible D gene TRBD1, 5 bases. The CDR3 runs to 16 residues. Trimming removed 5 bases at V and 0 bases at J, with 15 bases between. Germline values: CDR1 SEHNR, CDR2 FQNEAQ (reference sequence). This chain's CDR3 is CASSPRDSYSTDTQYS. CDR3 nucleotides: TGTGCCAGCAGCCCTCGCGACAGCTATAGCACAGATACGCAGTATTCT.

The V gene is TRBV12-3 or TRBV12-4, the J gene TRBJ2-1; 7 bases align to TRBD1. The CDR3 has 16 amino acids. V lost 3 bases to trimming and J lost 4 bases; unmatched junction nucleotides: 9. The CDR3 spells CASSFGDRSLYNEQFF. The DNA of the CDR3 is TGTGCCAGCAGTTTCGGGGACAGATCCCTTTACAATGAGCAGTTCTTC.

This clonotype was seen only a few times. The chain recombines TRBV7-2 with TRBJ2-7, with a possible D match to TRBD1 (6 bases). The CDR3 spans 13 residues. The V end lost 1 base, the J end lost 4 bases, and 8 bases lay between the germline ends. The V gene's germline CDR1 is SGHTA and CDR2 FQGNSA. In DNA form, the CDR3 reads TGTGCCAGCAGCTTAGACAGGGCTTACGAGCAGTACTTC. Protein: CASSLDRAYEQYF.

The chain joins TRBV5-1 to TRBJ2-1, with 11 bases that match TRBD2. Germline V CDR1 and CDR2: SGHRS, YFSETQ. V shed 4 bases, J shed 7 bases, and the junction held 10 bases outside the gene matches. This CDR3 has 16 residues. The CDR3 sequence: CASSPGGSGRANEQFF. The CDR3 DNA is TGCGCCAGCAGCCCTGGCGGTAGCGGGAGGGCGAATGAGCAGTTCTTC.

The chain combines TRBV7-9 with TRBJ2-5; tentative D call: TRBD1 (6 bases). V was shortened by 4 bases and J by 1 base, with 10 bases between the two germline ends. The length of the CDR3 is 14 residues. Per the germline V gene, CDR1 is SEHNR and CDR2 is FQNEAQ (reference sequence). In nucleotides, the CDR3 is TGTGCCAGCAGCTCAGGACAGCCCCAAGAGACCCAGTACTTC. Amino acid sequence: CASSSGQPQETQYF.

The CDR3 sequence: CASSPFAGTVTEAFF. The CDR3, as DNA: TGTGCCAGCAGCCCCTTCGCGGGGACGGTCACTGAAGCTTTCTTT. This rearrangement joins TRBV5-6 to TRBJ1-1; D may be TRBD1 (5 bases). V was clipped by 4 bases and J by 4 bases, with 17 bases between them. CDR1 is SGHDT and CDR2 is YYEEEE in the germline V gene. The length of the CDR3 is 15 residues.

This clonotype was seen just once. The rearrangement joins TRBV19 to TRBJ1-5, with D possibly TRBD1 on 6 matching bases. Germline V CDR1 and CDR2: LNHDA, SQIVND (reference sequence). V was shortened by 3 bases and J by 6 bases, with 15 bases between the two germline ends. The length of the CDR3 is 15 residues. The DNA of the CDR3 is TGTGCCAGTAGTATCACGCGGGGACAAGGTCAGCCCCAGCATTTT. Translating it yields CASSITRGQGQPQHF.

This chain uses TRBV3-1 with TRBJ2-1; D call uncertain. Germline V lookup: CDR1 LGHDT, CDR2 YNNKEL (reference sequence). The CDR3 spans 13 residues. With 0 bases removed from V and 4 bases from J, the gap between germline ends came to 4 bases. The CDR3 loop is CASSQDWYNEQFF. In DNA form, the CDR3 reads TGTGCCAGCAGCCAAGATTGGTACAATGAGCAGTTCTTC.

V and J are TRBV20-1 and TRBJ1-1; the D gene is possibly TRBD1 (5 bases). This CDR3 region has 10 residues. CDR1 is DFQATT, CDR2 SNEGSKA, per germline (reference sequence). This CDR3 reads CTGQNTEAFF. The CDR3 nucleotides read TGCACTGGACAAAACACTGAAGCTTTCTTT.

This clonotype was seen just once. The chain combines TRBV5-1 with TRBJ2-7; TRBD2 matches at 14 bases. The CDR3 runs 15 residues. The trim removed 4 bases at V and 6 bases at J, leaving 6 bases unmatched. Germline V gene data show CDR1 as SGHRS and CDR2 as YFSETQ. The DNA of the CDR3 is TGCGCCAGCAGCCAGGGACTAGCGGGAGTACGCGAGCAGTACTTC. Translated, it gives CASSQGLAGVREQYF.

The rearrangement joins TRBV12-3 or TRBV12-4 to TRBJ2-3; D is uncertain. V was trimmed by 2 bases and J by 4 bases, leaving 7 bases between them. The CDR3 consists of 13 residues. The CDR3 coding sequence is TGTGCCAGCAGTTTACAGGTTGCAGATACGCAGTATTTT. It codes for CASSLQVADTQYF.

The rearrangement uses TRBV19 and TRBJ2-2, with D unresolved. Trimming removed 3 bases from V and 6 bases from J, with 11 bases in between. CDR3 size: 14 residues. CDR1 is LNHDA, CDR2 SQIVND, per germline (reference sequence). The CDR3 is CASSIGVVAGELFF. In DNA form, the CDR3 reads TGTGCCAGTAGTATCGGAGTTGTTGCCGGGGAGCTGTTTTTT.

The V gene is TRBV19, the J gene TRBJ2-3; TRBD2 is a possible D gene (7 bases). This CDR3 has 19 residues. The germline V gene has CDR1 LNHDA and CDR2 SQIVND (reference sequence). Trimming shortened V by 1 base and J by 6 bases, and 26 bases separated the two germline ends. The CDR3 is CASSIVGAGHYFGGDTQYF. The CDR3, as DNA: TGTGCCAGTAGTATAGTGGGAGCGGGACATTATTTTGGCGGGGATACGCAGTATTTT.